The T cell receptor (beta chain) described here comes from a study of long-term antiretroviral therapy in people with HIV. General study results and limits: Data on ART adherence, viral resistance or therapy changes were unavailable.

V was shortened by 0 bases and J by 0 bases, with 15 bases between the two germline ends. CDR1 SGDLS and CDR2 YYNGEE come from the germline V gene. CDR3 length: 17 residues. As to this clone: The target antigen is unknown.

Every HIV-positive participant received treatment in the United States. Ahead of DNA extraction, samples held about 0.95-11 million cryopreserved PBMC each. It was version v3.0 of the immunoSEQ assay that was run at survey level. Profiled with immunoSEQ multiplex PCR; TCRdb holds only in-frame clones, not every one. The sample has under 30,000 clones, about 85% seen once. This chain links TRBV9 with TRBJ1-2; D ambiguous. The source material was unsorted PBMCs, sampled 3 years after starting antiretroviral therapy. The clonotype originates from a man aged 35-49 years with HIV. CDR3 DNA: TGTGCCAGCAGCGTAGTGGATGGAAAGGGTCCTAACTATGGCTACACCTTC. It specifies CASSVVDGKGPNYGYTF.